Listed here is a single T cell receptor (beta chain). Trimming cost V 2 bases and J 3 bases, with 5 bases left between them. This CDR3 is built from 12 residues. Germline lookup yields CDR1 SGHDT and CDR2 YYEEEE. These data are taken from a study of blood T cell repertoires in COVID-19. Study overall: Sites in the United States, Italy and Spain provided acute and convalescent COVID-19 samples. PBMCs, B-cell-depleted T cells, or T cells were the source of the cDNA or gDNA that made up the material.

Seattle patient enrollment occurred during active infection, with longitudinal follow-up thereafter. As processed by the authors: The authors estimated nucleated cell counts from reference gene primer amplification. Profiling relied on immunoSEQ multiplex PCR, and the TCRdb table lists in-frame clones only, not all of them. V, J and clone size derive from that table, while D and trimming were established from the DNA sequence. Counted here are 250,000 to 300,000 clones, around nine tenths occurring once; the ten biggest clones make up roughly 12%. Sequenced sample: peripheral blood. The TCR comes from a young woman with COVID-19, enrolled during active disease. The rearrangement links TRBV5-6 to TRBJ2-5; weak D call: TRBD2 (5 bases). The CDR3 region has the DNA TGTGCCAGCAGCTTCGGGGAAGAGACCCAGTACTTC. Translated, it gives CASSFGEETQYF.